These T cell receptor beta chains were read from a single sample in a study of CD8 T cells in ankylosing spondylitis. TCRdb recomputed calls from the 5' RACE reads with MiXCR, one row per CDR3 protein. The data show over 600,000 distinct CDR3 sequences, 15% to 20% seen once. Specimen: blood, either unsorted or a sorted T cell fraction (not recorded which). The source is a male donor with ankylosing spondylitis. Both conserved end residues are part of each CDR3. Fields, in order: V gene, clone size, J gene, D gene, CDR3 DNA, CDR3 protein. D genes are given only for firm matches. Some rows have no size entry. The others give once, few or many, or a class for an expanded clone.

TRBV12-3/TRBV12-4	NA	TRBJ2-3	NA	TGTGCCAGCAGTCCTACCGGGGTCCCCACAGATACGCAGTATTTT	CASSPTGVPTDTQYF
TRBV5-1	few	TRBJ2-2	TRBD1	TGCGCCAGCTCTACAGGGGGCGTGAGCACCGGGGAGCTGTTTTTT	CASSTGGVSTGELFF
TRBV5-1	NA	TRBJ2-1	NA	TGCGCCAGCAGCCCTGGAGGCGGCCGATTGTCCTACAATGAGCAGTTCTTC	CASSPGGGRLSYNEQFF
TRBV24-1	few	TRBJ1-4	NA	TGTGCCACCAGTGAGCTGGGTTTGGATGAAAAACTGTTTTTT	CATSELGLDEKLFF
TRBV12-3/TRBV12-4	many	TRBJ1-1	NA	TGTGCCAGCAGGGCCCCCGGGGCCGTGACTGAAGCTTTCTTT	CASRAPGAVTEAFF
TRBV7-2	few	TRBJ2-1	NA	TGTGCCAGCAGCCCTCTCTCCGAGTTGATCCCAACAAATGAGCAGTTCTTC	CASSPLSELIPTNEQFF
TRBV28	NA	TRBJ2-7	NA	TGTGCCAGCACCGCGGGCGGGAAGTACGAGCAGTACTTC	CASTAGGKYEQYF
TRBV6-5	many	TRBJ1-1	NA	TGTGCCAGCAGTTACTCGGCAGGGAGGGTGAACACTGAAGCTTTCTTT	CASSYSAGRVNTEAFF
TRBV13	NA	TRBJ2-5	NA	TGTGCCAGCAGCTTAGCCCATTACGGGAGTGGGGAGACCCAGTACTTC	CASSLAHYGSGETQYF
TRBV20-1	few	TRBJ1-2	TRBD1	TGCAGTGCTAGAGAGGGGACAGGGAAGGCCCCGAACTATGGCTACACCTTC	CSAREGTGKAPNYGYTF
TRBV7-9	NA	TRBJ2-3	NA	TGTGCCAGCAGCTTAGGACGTACAGGAGACACAGATACGCAGTATTTT	CASSLGRTGDTDTQYF
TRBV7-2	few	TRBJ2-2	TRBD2	TGTGCCAGCAGCTTAGTTGGCGGGAGCAAGACCGGGGAGCTGTTTTTT	CASSLVGGSKTGELFF
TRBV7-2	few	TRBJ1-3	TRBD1	TGTGCCAGCAGCCAGATCAGGGGGCGTGGAAACACCATATATTTT	CASSQIRGRGNTIYF
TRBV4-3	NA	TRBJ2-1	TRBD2	TGCGCCAGCAGCCACCAGACTAGCGGGAGGGCCCCCCCTAAGCATGAGCAGTTCTTC	CASSHQTSGRAPPKHEQFF
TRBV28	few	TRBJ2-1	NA	TGTGCCAGCAGTTCGGGGGCGGGAGTAAGTAATGAGCAGTTCTTC	CASSSGAGVSNEQFF
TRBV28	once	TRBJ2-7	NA	TGTGCCAGCAACAGCGGCGCCTACGAGCAGTACTTC	CASNSGAYEQYF
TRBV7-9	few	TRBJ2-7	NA	TGTGCCAGCAGCTGGGGGCAGGGGTTCGAGCAGTACTTC	CASSWGQGFEQYF
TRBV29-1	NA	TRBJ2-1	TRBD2	TGCAGCGTTGGGACTAGCGGTGGGAATGAGCAGTTCTTC	CSVGTSGGNEQFF
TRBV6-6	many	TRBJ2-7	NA	TGTGCCAGCAGTTACACAGGCGACGAGCAGTACTTC	CASSYTGDEQYF
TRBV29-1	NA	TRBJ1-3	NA	TGCAGCGTTTGTCCGGGATTCGGAAACACCATATATTTT	CSVCPGFGNTIYF
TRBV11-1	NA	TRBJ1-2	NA	TGTGCCAGCAGCCCCGCGGAGGGTAGCGGCTACACCTTC	CASSPAEGSGYTF
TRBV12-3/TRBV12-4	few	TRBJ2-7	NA	TGTGCCACCTCACCGGGCGGCTTCCCTGTAAGATCCTACGAGCAGTACTTC	CATSPGGFPVRSYEQYF
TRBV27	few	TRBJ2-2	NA	TGTGCCAGCAGTTTATACCCGAACACCGGGGAGCTGTTTTTT	CASSLYPNTGELFF
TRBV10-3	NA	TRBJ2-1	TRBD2	TGTGCCATCAGTGAGTCGTCTAGCGGGGGCTCAAATGAGCAGTTCTTC	CAISESSSGGSNEQFF
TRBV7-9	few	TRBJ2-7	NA	TGTGCCAGCAGCTTAGGGCCCGCCGGGGAGACCTACGAGCAGTACTTC	CASSLGPAGETYEQYF
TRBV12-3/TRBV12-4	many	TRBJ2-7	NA	TGTGCCAGCAGGCAGGCTTCCGAGCAGTACTTC	CASRQASEQYF
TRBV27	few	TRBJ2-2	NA	TGTGCCAGCAGCTTCCGACAGCCCCCGAACACCGGGGAGCTGTTTTTT	CASSFRQPPNTGELFF
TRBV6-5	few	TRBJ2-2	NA	TGTGCCAGCAGTTACTCGGGAAGGGGGAGCACCGGGGAGCTGTTTTTT	CASSYSGRGSTGELFF
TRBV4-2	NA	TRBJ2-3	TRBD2	TGTGCCAGCAGCCAAGATCTAATTGCTAGCGGGAGGCGAGATACGCAGTATTTT	CASSQDLIASGRRDTQYF
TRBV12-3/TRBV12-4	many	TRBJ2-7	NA	TGTGCCAGCAGTCCGGGACACCTGAGCTCCTACGAGCAGTACTTC	CASSPGHLSSYEQYF
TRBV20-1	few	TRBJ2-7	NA	TGCAGTGCTTCTACGGACCCTGGGGGAGACGAGCAGTACTTC	CSASTDPGGDEQYF
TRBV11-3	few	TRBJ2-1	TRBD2	TGTGCCAGCAGCTTAGATGGGGCTAGCGGCTCCTACAATGAGCAGTTCTTC	CASSLDGASGSYNEQFF
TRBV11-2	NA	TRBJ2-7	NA	TGTGCCAGCAGCTTAGTTCCAACTCAGAGTTACGAGCAGTACTTC	CASSLVPTQSYEQYF
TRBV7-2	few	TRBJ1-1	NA	TGTGCCAGCAGCTTAGAGGGTCAGAGGGCGGGCACTGAAGCTTTCTTT	CASSLEGQRAGTEAFF
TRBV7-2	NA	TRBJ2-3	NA	TGTGCCAGCAGCCCCTATCTCGGACTAACAGATACGCAGTATTTT	CASSPYLGLTDTQYF
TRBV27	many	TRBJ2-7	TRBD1	TGTGCCAGCAGCCCCCGGGACAGGGGCTACGAGCAGTACTTC	CASSPRDRGYEQYF
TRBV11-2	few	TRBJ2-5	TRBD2	TGTGCCAGCAGCTTAGTTGGCCGGTTGTGGGAGGGCCAAGAGACCCAGTACTTC	CASSLVGRLWEGQETQYF
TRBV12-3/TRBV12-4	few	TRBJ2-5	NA	TGTGCCAGCAGACCTAGCGACCAAGAGACCCAGTACTTC	CASRPSDQETQYF
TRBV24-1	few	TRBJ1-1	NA	TGTGCCACCAGGTCCGGAAACCCCTTGAACACTGAAGCTTTCTTT	CATRSGNPLNTEAFF
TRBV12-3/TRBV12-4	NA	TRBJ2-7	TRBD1	TGTGCCAGCAGATTCGGACAGGGAAGGTCCTACGAGCAGTACTTC	CASRFGQGRSYEQYF
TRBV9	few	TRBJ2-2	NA	TGTGCCAGCAGCGTTCTTCTGCTCCGGCCCGGACGCCCCGGGGAGCTGTTTTTT	CASSVLLLRPGRPGELFF
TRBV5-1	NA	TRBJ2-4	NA	TGCGCCAGCAGCGCAAGCGGGACAGGCCTACTAAACATTCAGTACTTC	CASSASGTGLLNIQYF
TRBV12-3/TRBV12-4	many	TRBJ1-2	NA	TGTGCCAGCAGTAAAACCGGGGACGTAGCTAACTATGGCTACACCTTC	CASSKTGDVANYGYTF
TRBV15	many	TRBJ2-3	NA	TGTGCCACCAGCAGAGAGGGGTTTGCCTTCCACCCAGATACGCAGTATTTT	CATSREGFAFHPDTQYF
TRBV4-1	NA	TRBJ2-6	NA	TGCGCCAGCAGCCGAACGGCTGCTGGGGCCAACGTCCTGACTTTC	CASSRTAAGANVLTF
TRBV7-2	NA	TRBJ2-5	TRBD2	TGTGCCAGCAGCCCATACCAGCGGGGTGAGACCCAGTACTTC	CASSPYQRGETQYF
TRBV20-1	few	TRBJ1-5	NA	TGCAGTGCTACTTCAGGGGCCCTTAATCAGCCCCAGCATTTT	CSATSGALNQPQHF
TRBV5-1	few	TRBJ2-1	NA	TGCGCCAGCAGCTTGGACAGGGCCGGTGGTGAGCAGTTCTTC	CASSLDRAGGEQFF
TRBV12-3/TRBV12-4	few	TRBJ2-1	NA	TGTGCCAGCAGTCATCCCGCGGAGGGGGCGGGTGAGCAGTTCTTC	CASSHPAEGAGEQFF
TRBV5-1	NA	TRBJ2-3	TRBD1	TGCGCCAGCTCCGGGACAAGGGGGCGTGGAGATACGCAGTATTTT	CASSGTRGRGDTQYF
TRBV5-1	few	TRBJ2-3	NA	TGCGCCAGCAGCTTTCCAGGGGTCGGGGATACGCAGTATTTT	CASSFPGVGDTQYF
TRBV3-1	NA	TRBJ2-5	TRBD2	TGTGCCAGCAGCCGTGGGACTAGCGGGAGAGGAGGAGCCGAGACCCAGTACTTC	CASSRGTSGRGGAETQYF
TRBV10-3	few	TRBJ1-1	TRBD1	TGTGCCATCAGTGGTAACAGGGGGCGCGACACTGAAGCTTTCTTT	CAISGNRGRDTEAFF